The 23 T cell receptor beta chains listed next were all sequenced from one sample in a study of cytomegalovirus exposure and HLA in healthy donors. Both 60 Vbeta primers and 13 Jbeta primers went into the PCR. TCRdb's copy holds only in-frame clones and misses some; the assay was immunoSEQ multiplex PCR. The sample has under 300,000 clones; approximately 84% are singletons. The sequenced material came from PBMCs. The receptors shown here come from a woman in her thirties or forties in good health and CMV-seropositive.

The chain has TRBV27 and TRBJ2-2, with TRBD2 matching over 10 bases. Germline CDR1 MNHEY, CDR2 SMNVEV (reference sequence). V was pared by 0 bases and J by 3 bases, with 7 bases of the junction left unmatched. The CDR3 loop spans 18 amino acids. Here the CDR3 reads CASSLSASGRGDTGELFF. The CDR3 DNA is TGTGCCAGCAGTTTATCGGCTAGCGGGAGAGGGGACACCGGGGAGCTGTTTTTT.

Regarding this clone: Other DNA sequences in the same sample also yield this CDR3. V and J are TRBV30 and TRBJ1-1; the D gene is possibly TRBD1 (5 bases). Per germline, CDR1 GTSNPN and CDR2 SVGIG (reference sequence). CDR3 length: 13 residues. V was clipped by 2 bases and J by 2 bases, with 9 bases between them. The CDR3 nucleotides are TGTGCCTGGAGTCCCAGGGCAAACACTGAAGCTTTCTTT. This gives the protein CAWSPRANTEAFF.

This clone was seen a handful of times. The rearrangement uses TRBV7-9 and TRBJ2-7; TRBD2 might be the D (5 bases). The CDR3 totals 18 residues. Trimming shortened V by 5 bases and J by 0 bases, and 23 bases separated the two germline ends. The germline V gene encodes CDR1 SEHNR and CDR2 FQNEAQ (reference sequence). CDR3 in amino acids: CASSRRGGSNTSSYEQYF. The CDR3 bases are TGTGCCAGCAGCCGACGAGGCGGGTCTAATACGAGCTCCTACGAGCAGTACTTC.

The chain employs TRBV9 and TRBJ1-6; D is perhaps TRBD1 (5 bases). Germline V gene data show CDR1 as SGDLS and CDR2 as YYNGEE. V lost 3 bases, J lost 5 bases, and 18 bases lay in between. The CDR3 covers 17 residues. This CDR3 reads CASSGGAGRGHNSPLHF. In DNA, the CDR3 is TGTGCCAGCAGCGGAGGGGCAGGGCGGGGCCATAATTCACCCCTCCACTTT.

This sequence joins TRBV5-8 and TRBJ1-3; D call uncertain. CDR3 length equals 16 residues. Trimming stripped 2 bases from V and 0 bases from J, with 12 bases between. Germline V gives CDR1 SGHTS, CDR2 YDEGEE. In DNA form, the CDR3 reads TGTGCCAGCAGCTTCGACACTCTGAACTCTGGAAACACCATATATTTT. Residues: CASSFDTLNSGNTIYF.

The rearrangement links TRBV29-1 to TRBJ2-3; the match to TRBD2 covers 8 bases. This CDR3 spans 15 amino acids. J was trimmed by 5 bases and V by 5 bases; bases with no gene match: 12. The V gene's germline CDR1 is SQVTM and CDR2 ANQGSEA. CDR3 DNA: TGCAGCGTTTGGAGGCGGGAGGTCGGTATAGATACGCAGTATTTT. Protein sequence: CSVWRREVGIDTQYF.

The rearrangement joins TRBV7-2 to TRBJ2-1, with 7 bases lining up with TRBD1. This CDR3 spans 17 amino acids. Germline V lookup: CDR1 SGHTA, CDR2 FQGNSA. Trimming cost V 5 bases and J 4 bases; bases outside gene matches: 14. In DNA form, the CDR3 reads TGTGCCAGCAGCGCATCGACAGGGAATGGTCTATACAATGAGCAGTTCTTC. Encoded protein: CASSASTGNGLYNEQFF. The complete variable domain, with remaining parts taken from reference TRBV7-2 and TRBJ2-1, reads GAGVSQSPSNKVTEKGKDVELRCDPISGHTALYWYRQSLGQGLEFLIYFQGNSAPDKSGLPSDRFSAERTGGSVSTLTIQRTQQEDSAVYLCASSASTGNGLYNEQFFGPGTRLTVL.

A single count supports this clone. J is TRBJ2-7 and V is TRBV28, with TRBD1 matching over 9 bases. V shed 8 bases and J 3 bases; nucleotides not matched to a gene: 5. This CDR3 contains 13 residues. Germline-derived CDR1 and CDR2 are MDHEN and SYDVKM. CDR3 amino acids: CASWDRENYEQYF. The CDR3 DNA is TGTGCCAGCTGGGACAGGGAAAACTACGAGCAGTACTTC.

The J gene is TRBJ1-1, the V gene TRBV13; D gene unclear. The V end lost 2 bases, the J end lost 7 bases, and 8 bases lay between the germline ends. The CDR3 sequence is 12 residues long. Germline CDR1 reads PRHDT; CDR2 reads FYEKMQ (reference sequence). The CDR3 sequence is CASSLRRDEAFF. Here the CDR3 DNA reads TGTGCCAGCAGCTTACGGAGGGATGAAGCTTTCTTT.

A single count supports this clone. The CDR3 DNA follows: TGCGCCAGCAGCTTGAGGCTAGCGGGAGGTTCGAACACCGGGGAGCTGTTTTTT. It codes for CASSLRLAGGSNTGELFF. The chain links TRBV5-1 to TRBJ2-2; TRBD2 aligns across 11 bases. Germline CDR1 SGHRS, CDR2 YFSETQ. The CDR3 runs 18 residues. The V segment lost 1 base and the J segment 0 bases; nucleotides outside the gene matches: 5.

This clone was seen only once. The V gene is TRBV11-2, the J gene TRBJ2-1; TRBD1 agrees at 7 bases. J was trimmed by 5 bases and V by 2 bases; bases with no gene match: 6. Looked up from germline, CDR1 is SGHAT and CDR2 is FQNNGV. The CDR3 totals 15 residues. CDR3 DNA sequence: TGTGCCAGCAGCTTATCCGGGACAGCCCACAATGAGCAGTTCTTC. Translation: CASSLSGTAHNEQFF.

This chain joins TRBV5-6 and TRBJ1-2; possibly TRBD1 for D (5 bases). Trimming took off 2 bases at V and 4 bases at J, with 9 bases between the two ends. Germline V gives CDR1 SGHDT, CDR2 YYEEEE. CDR3 size: 13 residues. CDR3: CASSFRGFYGYTF. The CDR3 DNA follows: TGTGCCAGCAGCTTCCGGGGGTTCTATGGCTACACCTTC.

The chain employs TRBV5-1 and TRBJ2-2; 11 bases match TRBD2. This CDR3 is built from 15 residues. J lost 6 bases, V lost 6 bases, and 7 bases had no gene match. The germline CDR1 and CDR2 sequences are SGHRS and YFSETQ. CDR3: CASTVAGGPSGELFF. The CDR3 nucleotides read TGCGCCAGCACAGTAGCGGGAGGGCCCTCCGGGGAGCTGTTTTTT.

In regard to this clone: The same CDR3 is also encoded by other DNA sequences in this sample. The rearrangement joins TRBV2 to TRBJ1-1; D not certain. This CDR3 has 12 amino acids. The V end was cut by 6 bases, the J end by 4 bases, with 9 bases between. Germline V gene sequence: CDR1 SNHLY, CDR2 FYNNEI. CDR3 sequence: CASREGVTEAFF. CDR3 bases: TGTGCCAGCAGGGAGGGAGTCACTGAAGCTTTCTTT.

The chain joins TRBV5-6 to TRBJ2-2, with 16 bases fitting TRBD2. CDR1 and CDR2 from the germline V gene are SGHDT and YYEEEE. There are 18 residues in the CDR3. With V trimmed by 0 bases and J by 4 bases, 3 bases remained unmatched. The CDR3 spells CASSLEGTSGRGTGELFF. For the CDR3, the DNA is TGTGCCAGCAGCTTGGAGGGGACTAGCGGGAGGGGCACCGGGGAGCTGTTTTTT.

V is TRBV7-9 and J is TRBJ2-2; TRBD2 might be the D (6 bases). CDR1 is SEHNR and CDR2 is FQNEAQ in the germline V gene (reference sequence). The CDR3 contains 15 residues. With 5 bases removed from V and 2 bases from J, the gap between germline ends came to 12 bases. The CDR3 spells CASSTQRVNTGELFF. CDR3 DNA: TGTGCCAGCAGCACGCAGCGGGTCAACACCGGGGAGCTGTTTTTT. The full variable domain, its missing parts supplied by reference TRBV7-9 and TRBJ2-2, is DTGVSQNPRHKITKRGQNVTFRCDPISEHNRLYWYRQTLGQGPEFLTYFQNEAQLEKSRLLSDRFSAERPKGSFSTLEIQRTEQGDSAMYLCASSTQRVNTGELFFGEGSRLTVL.

J is TRBJ2-6 and V is TRBV10-3; TRBD1 agrees at 8 bases. The CDR3 length is 15 residues. V was clipped by 5 bases and J by 2 bases; unmatched bases: 2. Germline CDR1 and CDR2: ENHRY and SYGVKD. The DNA for the CDR3 is TGTGCCATCAGTCCGACAGGGGCTGGGGCCAACGTCCTGACTTTC. Protein: CAISPTGAGANVLTF.

This clone occurred a few times. The rearrangement joins TRBV5-1 to TRBJ2-2, with TRBD2 identical over 12 bases. CDR1 SGHRS and CDR2 YFSETQ come from the germline V gene. The CDR3 covers 15 residues. V trimming: 5 bases; J trimming: 1 base; junction bases outside the gene matches: 0. CDR3 loop: CASRLAGGNTGELFF. CDR3 in DNA: TGCGCCAGCAGACTAGCGGGAGGGAACACCGGGGAGCTGTTTTTT.

The rearrangement uses TRBV7-3 and TRBJ1-6; 10 bases map to TRBD1. The CDR3 has 16 residues. Germline CDR1 is SGHTA and CDR2 is FQGTGA. With V trimmed by 0 bases and J by 10 bases, 6 bases remained unmatched. The CDR3: CASSLTGDRGESPLHF. CDR3 coding DNA: TGTGCCAGCAGCTTAACGGGGGACAGGGGTGAGTCACCCCTCCACTTT.

The chain links TRBV5-1 to TRBJ2-1; D not resolved. The CDR3 sequence is 16 residues long. Trimming left V 0 bases short and J 0 bases short, with 10 bases between. The V gene's germline CDR1 is SGHRS and CDR2 YFSETQ. CDR3 coding DNA: TGCGCCAGCAGCTTGGTTGGCCCAAGCTCCTACAATGAGCAGTTCTTC. This sequence encodes CASSLVGPSSYNEQFF.

V and J are TRBV13 and TRBJ2-1; 13 nucleotides line up with TRBD2. The length of the CDR3 is 16 residues. Trimming at V came to 2 bases and at J to 9 bases, leaving 7 bases not matched to a gene. Germline loops: CDR1 PRHDT, CDR2 FYEKMQ (reference sequence). CDR3 loop: CASSLTSGRVSGEQFF. CDR3 in DNA: TGTGCCAGCAGCTTAACTAGCGGGAGGGTCTCGGGTGAGCAGTTCTTC.

This rearrangement joins TRBV6-5 to TRBJ2-5; 9 nucleotides agree with TRBD2. The J call is uncertain, as TRBJ2-7 better fits the DNA end. Germline CDR1 and CDR2: MNHEY and SVGAGI. The CDR3 totals 14 residues. CDR3 residues: CASSYKTSGYEQYF. The CDR3 DNA reads as TGTGCCAGCAGTTACAAGACTAGCGGCTACGAGCAGTACTTC.

This clone was detected a few times. This chain links TRBV5-1 with TRBJ2-5; TRBD2 matches at 7 bases. This CDR3 comprises 14 residues. Per germline, CDR1 SGHRS and CDR2 YFSETQ. V was pared by 6 bases and J by 4 bases, with 9 bases of the junction left unmatched. This CDR3 is CASTRGGSGETQYF. The CDR3 DNA sequence: TGCGCCAGCACGAGGGGCGGGAGCGGAGAGACCCAGTACTTC.